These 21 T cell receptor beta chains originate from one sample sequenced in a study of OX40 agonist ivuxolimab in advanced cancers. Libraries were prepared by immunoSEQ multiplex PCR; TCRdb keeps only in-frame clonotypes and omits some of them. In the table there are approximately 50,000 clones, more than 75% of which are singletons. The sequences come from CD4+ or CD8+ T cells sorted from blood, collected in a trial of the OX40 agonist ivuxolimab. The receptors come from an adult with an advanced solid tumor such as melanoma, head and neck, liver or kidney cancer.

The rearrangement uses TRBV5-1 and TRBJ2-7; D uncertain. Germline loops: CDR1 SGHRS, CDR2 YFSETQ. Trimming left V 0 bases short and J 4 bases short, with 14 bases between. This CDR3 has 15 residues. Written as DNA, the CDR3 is TGCGCCAGCAGCTTGGATTTGCAGGAAAGTTACGAGCAGTACTTC. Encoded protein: CASSLDLQESYEQYF.

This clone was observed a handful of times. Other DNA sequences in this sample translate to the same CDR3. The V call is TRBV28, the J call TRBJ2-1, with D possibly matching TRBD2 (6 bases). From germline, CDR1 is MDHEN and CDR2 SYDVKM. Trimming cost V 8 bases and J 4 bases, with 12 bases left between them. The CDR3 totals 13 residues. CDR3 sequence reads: CASSTGAYNEQFF. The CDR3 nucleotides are TGTGCCAGCTCGACGGGAGCATACAATGAGCAGTTCTTC. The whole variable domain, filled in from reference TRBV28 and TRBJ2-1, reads DVKVTQSSRYLVKRTGEKVFLECVQDMDHENMFWYRQDPGLGLRLIYFSYDVKMKEKGDIPEGYSVSREKKERFSLILESASTNQTSMYLCASSTGAYNEQFFGPGTRLTVL.

The chain's CDR3 is CASSEARAGELFF. The CDR3 nucleotides are TGTGCCAGCAGTGAAGCGCGGGCCGGGGAGCTGTTTTTT. The V call is TRBV6-1, the J call TRBJ2-2, with a possible D match to TRBD2 (5 bases). The CDR3 spans 13 residues. CDR1 MNHNS and CDR2 SASEGT come from the germline V gene. Deletions cut 0 bases from V and 6 bases from J, with 5 bases between.

CDR3 sequence: CASSKGPRRTQYF. The CDR3 nucleotides are TGCGCCAGCAGCAAGGGACCACGGAGGACCCAGTACTTC. V usage is TRBV10-1 and J usage is TRBJ2-5, with D perhaps given as TRBD1 or TRBD2 (5 bases each). CDR1 is WNHNN, CDR2 SYGVQD, per germline (reference sequence). Trimming left V 6 bases short and J 7 bases short, with 15 bases between. This CDR3 spans 13 amino acids.

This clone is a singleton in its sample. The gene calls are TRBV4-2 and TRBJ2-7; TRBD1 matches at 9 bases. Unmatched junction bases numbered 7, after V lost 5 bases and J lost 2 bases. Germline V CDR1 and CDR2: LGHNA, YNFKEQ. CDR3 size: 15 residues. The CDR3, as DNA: TGTGCCAGCAGCTTGGGGACAGGGCCTCCCTACGAGCAGTACTTC. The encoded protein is CASSLGTGPPYEQYF.

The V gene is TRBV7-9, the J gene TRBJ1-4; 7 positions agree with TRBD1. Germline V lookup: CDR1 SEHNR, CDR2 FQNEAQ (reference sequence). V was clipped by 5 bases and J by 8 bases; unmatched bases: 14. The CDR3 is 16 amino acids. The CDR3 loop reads CASSPRTGVSEEKLFF. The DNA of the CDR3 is TGTGCCAGCAGCCCTCGTACAGGGGTATCGGAGGAAAAACTGTTTTTT.

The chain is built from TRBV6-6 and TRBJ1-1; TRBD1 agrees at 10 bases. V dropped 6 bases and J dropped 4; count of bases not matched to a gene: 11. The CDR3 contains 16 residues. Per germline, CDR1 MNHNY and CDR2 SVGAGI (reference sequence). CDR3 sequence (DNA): TGTGCCAGCAGCCCCTATGACAGGGGGCGAACCACTGAAGCTTTCTTT. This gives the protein CASSPYDRGRTTEAFF.

In DNA, the CDR3 is TGTGCCAGCAGCCTAATAGAGGAGACCCAGTACTTC. Translated: CASSLIEETQYF. This chain joins TRBV6-1 and TRBJ2-5; no reliable D call. The V end lost 6 bases, the J end lost 5 bases, and 10 bases lay between the germline ends. The CDR3 has 12 residues. The germline V gene has CDR1 MNHNS and CDR2 SASEGT.

The CDR3, as DNA: TGTGCCAGCACCCGGACAGTATACAATGAGCAGTTCTTC. Translation: CASTRTVYNEQFF. The V gene is TRBV28, the J gene TRBJ2-1; tentative D call: TRBD1 (6 bases). V lost 7 bases to trimming and J lost 4 bases, with 11 bases between them. Germline V gene data show CDR1 as MDHEN and CDR2 as SYDVKM. This CDR3 has 13 amino acids.

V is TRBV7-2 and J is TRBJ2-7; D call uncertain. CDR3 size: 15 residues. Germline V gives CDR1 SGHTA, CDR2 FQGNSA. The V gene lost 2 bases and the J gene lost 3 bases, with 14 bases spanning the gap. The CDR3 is CASSLRKTPDYEQYF. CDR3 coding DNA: TGTGCCAGCAGCTTAAGGAAAACCCCGGACTACGAGCAGTACTTC.

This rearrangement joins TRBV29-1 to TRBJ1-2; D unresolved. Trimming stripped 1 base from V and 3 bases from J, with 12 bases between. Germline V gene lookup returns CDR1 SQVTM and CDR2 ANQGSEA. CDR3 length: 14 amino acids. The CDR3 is CSVEASEVDYGYTF. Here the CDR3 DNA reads TGCAGCGTTGAAGCCTCGGAGGTGGACTATGGCTACACCTTC.

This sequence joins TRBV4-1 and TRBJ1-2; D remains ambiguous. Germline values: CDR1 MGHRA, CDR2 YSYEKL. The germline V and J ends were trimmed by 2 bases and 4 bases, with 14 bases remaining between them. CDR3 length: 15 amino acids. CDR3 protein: CASSQISRGLYGYTF. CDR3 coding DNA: TGCGCCAGCAGCCAAATCTCGAGAGGACTCTATGGCTACACCTTC.

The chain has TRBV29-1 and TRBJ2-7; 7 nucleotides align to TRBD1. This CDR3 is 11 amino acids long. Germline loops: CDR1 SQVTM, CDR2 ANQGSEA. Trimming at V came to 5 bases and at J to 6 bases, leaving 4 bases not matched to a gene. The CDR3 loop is CSVNRGGEQYF. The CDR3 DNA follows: TGCAGCGTTAACAGGGGCGGCGAGCAGTACTTC.

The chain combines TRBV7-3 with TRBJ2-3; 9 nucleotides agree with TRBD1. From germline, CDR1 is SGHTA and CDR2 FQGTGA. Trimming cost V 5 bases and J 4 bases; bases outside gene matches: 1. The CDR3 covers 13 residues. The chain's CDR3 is CASSRQGADTQYF. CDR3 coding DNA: TGTGCCAGCAGCCGACAGGGGGCAGATACGCAGTATTTT.

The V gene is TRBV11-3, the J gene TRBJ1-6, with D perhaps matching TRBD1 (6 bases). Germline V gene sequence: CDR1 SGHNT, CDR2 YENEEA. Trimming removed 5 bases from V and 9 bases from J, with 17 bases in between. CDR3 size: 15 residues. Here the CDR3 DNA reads TGTGCCAGCAGCCCCATGGGTGGGGGGCGTTCACCCCTCCACTTT. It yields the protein CASSPMGGGRSPLHF.

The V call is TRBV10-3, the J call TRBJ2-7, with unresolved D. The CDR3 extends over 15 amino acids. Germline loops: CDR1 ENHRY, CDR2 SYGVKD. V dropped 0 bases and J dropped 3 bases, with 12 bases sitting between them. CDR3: CAISESGSEGYEQYF. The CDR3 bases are TGTGCCATCAGTGAGTCAGGCAGTGAAGGCTACGAGCAGTACTTC.

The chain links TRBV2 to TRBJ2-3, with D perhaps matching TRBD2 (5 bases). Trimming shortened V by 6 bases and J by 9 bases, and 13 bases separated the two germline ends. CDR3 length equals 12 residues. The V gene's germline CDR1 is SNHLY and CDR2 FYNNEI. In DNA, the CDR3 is TGTGCCAGCAGAGACCGGGGTCCGACGCAGTATTTT. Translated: CASRDRGPTQYF.

CDR3 loop: CASSTGLAHLRDTQYF. The CDR3 DNA reads TGTGCCAGCAGTACCGGACTAGCCCACCTGAGAGATACGCAGTATTTT. V gene TRBV5-4 combines with J gene TRBJ2-3, with 8 bases that match TRBD2. The CDR3 runs 16 residues. The V and J ends lost 5 bases and 5 bases, in that order; junction bases with no gene match: 13. Germline CDR1 reads SGHNT; CDR2 reads YYREEE (reference sequence). The variable domain in full, completed from reference TRBV5-4 and TRBJ2-3, reads ETGVTQSPTHLIKTRGQQVTLRCSSQSGHNTVSWYQQALGQGPQFIFQYYREEENGRGNFPPRFSGLQFPNYSSELNVNALELDDSALYLCASSTGLAHLRDTQYFGPGTRLTVL.

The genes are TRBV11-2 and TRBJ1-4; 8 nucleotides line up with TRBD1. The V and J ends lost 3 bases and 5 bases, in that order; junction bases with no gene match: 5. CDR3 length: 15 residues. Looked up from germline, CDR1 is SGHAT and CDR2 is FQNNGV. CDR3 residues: CASSFTGGENEKLFF. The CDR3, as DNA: TGTGCCAGCAGCTTTACAGGGGGGGAGAATGAAAAACTGTTTTTT.

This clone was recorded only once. In nucleotides, the CDR3 is TGTGCCAGCAGCTTAGGCCAGGGGGGCACAGATACGCAGTATTTT. Translating it yields CASSLGQGGTDTQYF. V and J are TRBV7-9 and TRBJ2-3; 7 bases line up with TRBD1. The ends lost 1 base at V and 1 base at J; junction bases unmatched: 2. Germline CDR1 and CDR2: SEHNR and FQNEAQ (reference sequence). The CDR3 consists of 15 residues.

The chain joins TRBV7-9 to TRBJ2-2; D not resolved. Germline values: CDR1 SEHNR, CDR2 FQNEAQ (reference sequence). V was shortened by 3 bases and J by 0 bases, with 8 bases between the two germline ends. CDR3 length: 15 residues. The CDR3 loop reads CASSFSYSNTGELFF. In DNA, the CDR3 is TGTGCCAGCAGCTTCTCTTACTCGAACACCGGGGAGCTGTTTTTT.